This entry lists 3 T cell receptor beta chains sequenced from one sample in a study of blood T cell repertoires in COVID-19. TCRdb keeps only in-frame clones here, not all; method: immunoSEQ multiplex PCR. This sample yields about 250,000 clones, of which 70% to 90% are seen a single time; around 3% belongs to the top ten. Sequencing was carried out using peripheral blood. These receptors were obtained from a man between 18 and 35 years old with active or convalescent COVID-19.

This chain links TRBV11-2 with TRBJ1-4; 9 bases fit TRBD1. The V and J ends lost 1 base and 11 bases, in that order; junction bases with no gene match: 8. CDR1 SGHAT and CDR2 FQNNGV come from the germline V gene. This CDR3 has 15 residues. In DNA, the CDR3 is TGTGCCAGCAGCTTAGTACAGGACAGGGGAAATAAACTGTTTTTT. Amino acid sequence: CASSLVQDRGNKLFF.

V gene TRBV7-9 combines with J gene TRBJ1-1; D is perhaps TRBD1 (5 bases). CDR1 and CDR2 from the germline V gene are SEHNR and FQNEAQ (reference sequence). The CDR3 consists of 14 residues. The germline V and J ends were trimmed by 3 bases and 1 base, with 9 bases remaining between them. This CDR3 reads CASSLGGTNTEAFF. DNA for the CDR3: TGTGCCAGCAGCTTGGGGGGTACGAACACTGAAGCTTTCTTT.

This clone came up once. The rearrangement links TRBV5-1 to TRBJ2-3, with TRBD2 as a possible D gene (5 bases). V gave up 7 bases and J gave up 3 bases, with 18 bases separating them. CDR1 is SGHRS and CDR2 is YFSETQ in the germline V gene. The CDR3 is 15 amino acids. This CDR3 reads CASSGVRFPTDTQYF. The CDR3 DNA follows: TGCGCCAGCTCCGGGGTAAGGTTCCCTACAGATACGCAGTATTTT.